Each of the 32 T cell receptor beta chains below was sequenced from the same sample in a study of T cell changes during pregnancy in multiple sclerosis. Measured with immunoSEQ multiplex PCR; TCRdb has only the in-frame clones, and not every one. This sample has tens of thousands of clones, with roughly 92% found just once. Specimen: peripheral blood, collected in the third trimester of pregnancy. The receptors were gathered from a female donor in good health, enrolled as a control in a pregnancy study.

The genes are TRBV7-8 and TRBJ2-1; D may be TRBD1 (5 bases). With 3 bases removed from V and 6 bases from J, the gap between germline ends came to 15 bases. The CDR3 extends over 15 amino acids. Looked up from germline, CDR1 is SGHVS and CDR2 is FQNEAQ. The DNA for the CDR3 is TGTGCCAGCAGCTTCTCCCAGGGCACAGTCAATGAGCAGTTCTTC. This codes for CASSFSQGTVNEQFF.

This chain uses TRBV11-2 with TRBJ2-2; 12 bases fit TRBD2. V lost 5 bases, J lost 6 bases, and 7 bases stayed unmatched. CDR1 is SGHAT, CDR2 FQNNGV, per germline. This CDR3 contains 16 residues. CDR3 nucleotide sequence: TGTGCCAGCAGCCGATACCTAGCGGGAGGGCCCGGGGAGCTGTTTTTT. Protein product: CASSRYLAGGPGELFF.

This chain connects TRBV4-3 to TRBJ1-4, with a weak D call TRBD1 (5 bases). There are 14 residues in the CDR3. V was trimmed by 4 bases and J by 8 bases, leaving 14 bases between them. Per germline, CDR1 LGHNA and CDR2 YSLEER. In DNA form, the CDR3 reads TGCGCCAGCAGCCCGTGGGGGGAGGGGGAAAAACTGTTTTTT. This encodes CASSPWGEGEKLFF.

This clone was seen just once. The chain carries TRBV7-9 and TRBJ1-1; D remains unclear. CDR1 and CDR2 from the germline V gene are SEHNR and FQNEAQ (reference sequence). V dropped 2 bases and J dropped 1 base, with 8 bases sitting between them. The CDR3 contains 14 residues. Here the CDR3 reads CASSLSPWNTEAFF. CDR3 nucleotide sequence: TGTGCCAGCAGCTTATCCCCCTGGAACACTGAAGCTTTCTTT.

The rearrangement joins TRBV6-5 to TRBJ1-2; D is ambiguous. Germline assignment: CDR1 MNHEY and CDR2 SVGAGI. The germline V and J ends were trimmed by 6 bases and 2 bases, with 13 bases remaining between them. This CDR3 has 14 amino acids. The CDR3 DNA is TGTGCCAGCAGCCAAAGAGGTAGAAACTATGGCTACACCTTC. Its translation: CASSQRGRNYGYTF.

The chain recombines TRBV11-1 with TRBJ2-1; TRBD2 matches at 11 bases. The CDR3 contains 15 residues. The germline V gene encodes CDR1 SGHAT and CDR2 FQDESV (reference sequence). The J segment lost 5 bases and the V segment lost 3 bases, leaving 3 bases of the junction unmatched. Here the CDR3 DNA reads TGTGCCAGCAGCTTTAGCGGGAGGGGGGACAATGAGCAGTTCTTC. This translates into CASSFSGRGDNEQFF.

The V and J genes are TRBV5-6 and TRBJ1-1; TRBD1 aligns across 9 bases. The trim removed 5 bases at V and 6 bases at J, leaving 8 bases unmatched. CDR3 length: 14 residues. Per the germline V gene, CDR1 is SGHDT and CDR2 is YYEEEE. Written as DNA, the CDR3 is TGTGCCAGCAGTTATGACAGGGGGAATGCTGAAGCTTTCTTT. It translates to CASSYDRGNAEAFF.

The chain couples TRBV6-6 to TRBJ2-2, with 7 positions matching TRBD1. Germline V gives CDR1 MNHNY, CDR2 SVGAGI (reference sequence). This CDR3 has 14 amino acids. Trimming cost V 6 bases and J 6 bases; bases outside gene matches: 7. The CDR3 loop reads CASRVTQGAGELFF. The CDR3 region has the DNA TGTGCCAGCAGGGTCACCCAGGGGGCCGGGGAGCTGTTTTTT.

V is TRBV9 and J is TRBJ1-2, with D perhaps TRBD1 (6 bases). Germline V lookup: CDR1 SGDLS, CDR2 YYNGEE. The CDR3 length is 17 residues. Trimming pared 0 bases from V and 2 bases from J, leaving 17 bases between. The DNA of the CDR3 is TGTGCCAGCAGCGTAGCGCCCCACTCAGGGGCGAACTATGGCTACACCTTC. Translation: CASSVAPHSGANYGYTF.

This rearrangement joins TRBV5-8 to TRBJ2-3, with 11 bases matching TRBD2. The germline V gene has CDR1 SGHTS and CDR2 YDEGEE. The CDR3 runs 15 residues. V lost 4 bases, J lost 4 bases, and 5 bases stayed unmatched. Here the CDR3 DNA reads TGTGCCAGCAGCCTTAGCGGGAGGGGGTCAGATACGCAGTATTTT. Residues: CASSLSGRGSDTQYF. Full variable domain (rest looked up from reference TRBV5-8 and TRBJ2-3): EAGVTQSPTHLIKTRGQQATLRCSPISGHTSVYWYQQALGLGLQFLLWYDEGEERNRGNFPPRFSGRQFPNYSSELNVNALELEDSALYLCASSLSGRGSDTQYFGPGTRLTVL.

This clone was seen a handful of times. The V call is TRBV30, the J call TRBJ1-6; TRBD1 matches 10 bases. Germline V gives CDR1 GTSNPN, CDR2 SVGIG (reference sequence). After removal of 6 bases from V and 9 bases from J, the junction contained 5 bases not matched to a gene. This CDR3 is built from 13 residues. CDR3 DNA: TGTGCCTGCGGGACAGGGGAGATTTCACCCCTCCACTTT. Amino acids: CACGTGEISPLHF.

In its sample, this clone was seen once. The chain carries TRBV5-1 and TRBJ2-7, with 7 bases aligning to TRBD2. This CDR3 is built from 14 residues. Losses at the gene ends were 1 base for V and 2 bases for J; bases not matched to a gene: 3. The germline CDR1 and CDR2 sequences are SGHRS and YFSETQ. This CDR3 is CASSLSGDAYEQYF. DNA of the CDR3: TGCGCCAGCAGCTTGAGCGGGGACGCCTACGAGCAGTACTTC. Drawing the rest from reference TRBV5-1 and TRBJ2-7, the complete variable domain is KAGVTQTPRYLIKTRGQQVTLSCSPISGHRSVSWYQQTPGQGLQFLFEYFSETQRNKGNFPGRFSGRQFSNSRSEMNVSTLELGDSALYLCASSLSGDAYEQYFGPGTRLTVT.

The V and J genes are TRBV6-1 and TRBJ2-3, with 8 bases identical to TRBD1. The V gene end was trimmed by 7 bases and the J gene end by 1 base; junction bases not matched to a gene: 7. The germline CDR1 and CDR2 sequences are MNHNS and SASEGT. The CDR3 is made up of 15 amino acids. The CDR3 bases are TGTGCCAGCATGGAACGACAGGGGCGCACAGATACGCAGTATTTT. It encodes CASMERQGRTDTQYF.

V and J are TRBV11-3 and TRBJ2-1; D ambiguous. The CDR3 extends over 13 amino acids. V was cut by 2 bases and J by 6 bases, with 8 bases left in between. The germline CDR1 and CDR2 sequences are SGHNT and YENEEA. CDR3 sequence reads: CASSLYGGNEQFF. The CDR3, as DNA: TGTGCCAGCAGCTTATACGGTGGCAATGAGCAGTTCTTC.

The J gene is TRBJ1-3, the V gene TRBV30; D may be TRBD1 (5 bases). The CDR3 loop spans 13 amino acids. V was trimmed by 4 bases and J by 4 bases, leaving 11 bases between them. Germline lookup yields CDR1 GTSNPN and CDR2 SVGIG (reference sequence). The CDR3 protein is CAWTGMRGNTIYF. The CDR3 DNA follows: TGTGCCTGGACAGGGATGAGGGGAAACACCATATATTTT.

This clone came up once. The chain combines TRBV6-5 with TRBJ2-3, with 10 bases identical to TRBD2. CDR1 and CDR2 (germline): MNHEY, SVGAGI. The V gene end was trimmed by 5 bases and the J gene end by 7 bases; junction bases not matched to a gene: 9. CDR3 length: 15 amino acids. The CDR3 sequence is CASSPSGSSRNTQYF. The CDR3 coding sequence is TGTGCCAGCAGTCCTAGCGGGAGCTCCCGAAATACGCAGTATTTT.

V gene TRBV7-9 combines with J gene TRBJ2-5; tentatively, D is TRBD2 (6 bases). The CDR3 has 16 amino acids. Trimming stripped 5 bases from V and 3 bases from J, with 19 bases between. Germline V lookup: CDR1 SEHNR, CDR2 FQNEAQ (reference sequence). The CDR3 sequence: CASSHLGGPREETQYF. In DNA form, the CDR3 reads TGTGCCAGCAGCCACCTCGGAGGGCCTAGGGAAGAGACCCAGTACTTC. Based on the CDR3 plus reference TRBV7-9 and TRBJ2-5, the full variable domain is DTGVSQNPRHKITKRGQNVTFRCDPISEHNRLYWYRQTLGQGPEFLTYFQNEAQLEKSRLLSDRFSAERPKGSFSTLEIQRTEQGDSAMYLCASSHLGGPREETQYFGPGTRLLVL.

The chain uses TRBV30 and TRBJ2-5, with D perhaps TRBD2 (5 bases). The J call may be in error: the DNA end matches TRBJ2-7 better. Germline lookup yields CDR1 GTSNPN and CDR2 SVGIG (reference sequence). CDR3 length: 13 amino acids. CDR3 DNA sequence: TGTGCCTGGAGTAACCGAGGGATCCGCGAGCAGTACTTC. Encoded protein: CAWSNRGIREQYF.

The rearrangement joins TRBV25-1 to TRBJ2-1, with TRBD2 identical over 8 bases. V dropped 4 bases and J dropped 7; count of bases not matched to a gene: 6. The CDR3 extends over 14 amino acids. Germline V gene sequence: CDR1 MGHDK, CDR2 SYGVNS. CDR3 nucleotide sequence: TGTGCCAGCAGTGGGGGGGGACTAGGGAATGAGCAGTTCTTC. Encoded protein: CASSGGGLGNEQFF.

The chain recombines TRBV29-1 with TRBJ2-2; D may be TRBD1 (5 bases). Germline assignment: CDR1 SQVTM and CDR2 ANQGSEA. Trimming pared 7 bases from V and 2 bases from J, leaving 11 bases between. CDR3 length equals 13 residues. The CDR3 region has the DNA TGCAGCGCTCTTAGGGGAAACACCGGGGAGCTGTTTTTT. Encoded protein: CSALRGNTGELFF.

The chain recombines TRBV29-1 with TRBJ1-1; the D gene is possibly TRBD1 (6 bases). V dropped 4 bases and J dropped 1 base, with 13 bases sitting between them. Per germline, CDR1 SQVTM and CDR2 ANQGSEA. The CDR3 runs 14 residues. CDR3 nucleotide sequence: TGCAGCGTTGGAAGAGGGGGATGGAACACTGAAGCTTTCTTT. Translated: CSVGRGGWNTEAFF.

This clone occurred once. This chain uses TRBV7-9 with TRBJ2-2, with 8 bases identical to TRBD2. The germline CDR1 and CDR2 sequences are SEHNR and FQNEAQ (reference sequence). The CDR3 loop spans 17 amino acids. The V segment lost 2 bases and the J segment 2 bases; nucleotides outside the gene matches: 7. The CDR3 here is CASSLISGGLNTGELFF. The CDR3 nucleotides are TGTGCCAGCAGCTTAATCAGCGGGGGCCTTAACACCGGGGAGCTGTTTTTT.

This sequence joins TRBV6-4 and TRBJ1-4, with 12 bases that match TRBD1. V shed 2 bases, J shed 8 bases, and the junction held 0 bases outside the gene matches. This CDR3 has 14 amino acids. CDR1 and CDR2 (germline): MRHNA, SNTAGT. The CDR3 is CASSDGTGGEKLFF. The CDR3 DNA is TGTGCCAGCAGTGACGGGACAGGGGGCGAAAAACTGTTTTTT.

The rearrangement uses TRBV11-2 and TRBJ1-1; no definite D call. CDR3 size: 13 residues. V dropped 0 bases and J dropped 4 bases, with 6 bases sitting between them. Per the germline V gene, CDR1 is SGHAT and CDR2 is FQNNGV. The chain's CDR3 is CASSLEVATEAFF. CDR3 DNA sequence: TGTGCCAGCAGCTTAGAGGTGGCCACTGAAGCTTTCTTT.

The chain employs TRBV7-9 and TRBJ1-2; TRBD1 is a possible D gene (6 bases). Germline CDR1 and CDR2: SEHNR and FQNEAQ (reference sequence). CDR3 length: 15 residues. Trimming stripped 6 bases from V and 8 bases from J, with 22 bases between. In DNA, the CDR3 is TGTGCCAGCAGACGGATGGGGGCGGAGCGGGGGGGCTACACCTTC. It yields the protein CASRRMGAERGGYTF.

The chain joins TRBV19 to TRBJ1-2; 7 positions match TRBD1. This CDR3 is 13 amino acids long. The V gene end was trimmed by 7 bases and the J gene end by 2 bases; junction bases not matched to a gene: 4. From germline, CDR1 is LNHDA and CDR2 SQIVND (reference sequence). CDR3 region: CASTPTGNYGYTF. The DNA of the CDR3 is TGTGCCAGTACCCCGACAGGGAACTATGGCTACACCTTC.

This clone came up once. The J gene is TRBJ2-3, the V gene TRBV4-2; weak D call: TRBD2 (7 bases). V was clipped by 4 bases and J by 7 bases, with 15 bases between them. Germline CDR1 and CDR2: LGHNA and YNFKEQ. CDR3 length: 14 residues. CDR3 nucleotide sequence: TGTGCCAGCAGCCTCGGGGGGCGCCAAAATACGCAGTATTTT. This sequence encodes CASSLGGRQNTQYF.

The rearrangement uses TRBV2 and TRBJ1-6, with D maybe TRBD1 (5 bases). The CDR3 loop spans 15 amino acids. V lost 11 bases, J lost 0 bases, and 14 bases lay in between. Germline CDR1 SNHLY, CDR2 FYNNEI. This chain's CDR3 is CAAKRQSSYNSPLHF. The CDR3, as DNA: TGTGCCGCAAAGCGACAGAGCTCCTATAATTCACCCCTCCACTTT.

The rearrangement joins TRBV6-1 to TRBJ1-2; a possible D gene is TRBD1 (5 bases). The CDR3 totals 12 residues. Per germline, CDR1 MNHNS and CDR2 SASEGT. Trimming pared 6 bases from V and 3 bases from J, leaving 8 bases between. CDR3 nucleotides: TGTGCCAGCAGGACAGCTTACTATGGCTACACCTTC. Translating it yields CASRTAYYGYTF.

This rearrangement joins TRBV4-3 to TRBJ2-3; D remains unclear. Trimming took 2 bases from V and 4 from J, leaving 7 bases between them. Germline CDR1 and CDR2: LGHNA and YSLEER. CDR3 length: 13 residues. This chain's CDR3 is CASSQLYSDTQYF. The CDR3 DNA reads TGCGCCAGCAGCCAATTGTATTCAGATACGCAGTATTTT.

In its sample, this clone was seen once. The chain carries TRBV30 and TRBJ1-1; D remains unclear. The germline gives CDR1 GTSNPN, CDR2 SVGIG (reference sequence). The CDR3 covers 12 residues. Trimming left V 2 bases short and J 5 bases short, with 9 bases between. The CDR3 nucleotides are TGTGCCTGGAGTCCTGGGAGGACTGAAGCTTTCTTT. Encoded protein: CAWSPGRTEAFF.

The chain links TRBV18 to TRBJ2-2; 7 nucleotides line up with TRBD2. V trimming: 5 bases; J trimming: 4 bases; junction bases outside the gene matches: 7. Germline CDR1 reads KGHSH; CDR2 reads LQKENI. This CDR3 is 15 amino acids long. Here the CDR3 reads CASSSRGESTGELFF. Here the CDR3 DNA reads TGTGCCAGCTCATCCCGGGGGGAGAGCACCGGGGAGCTGTTTTTT. Combining the CDR3 with reference TRBV18 and TRBJ2-2 gives the whole variable domain NAGVMQNPRHLVRRRGQEARLRCSPMKGHSHVYWYRQLPEEGLKFMVYLQKENIIDESGMPKERFSAEFPKEGPSILRIQQVVRGDSAAYFCASSSRGESTGELFFGEGSRLTVL.